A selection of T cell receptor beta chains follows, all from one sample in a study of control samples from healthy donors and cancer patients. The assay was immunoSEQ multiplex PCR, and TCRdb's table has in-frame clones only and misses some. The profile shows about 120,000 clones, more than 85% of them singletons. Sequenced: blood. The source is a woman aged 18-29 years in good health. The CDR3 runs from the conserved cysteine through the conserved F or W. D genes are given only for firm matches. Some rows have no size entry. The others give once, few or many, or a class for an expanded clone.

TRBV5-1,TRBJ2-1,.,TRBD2,CASSLSLAGRPDEQFF,TGCGCCAGCAGCTTGAGTCTAGCGGGCCGACCGGATGAGCAGTTCTTC
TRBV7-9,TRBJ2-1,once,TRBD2,CASSLHSGLAGGSYNEQFF,TGTGCCAGCAGCTTACACTCCGGACTAGCGGGAGGGTCCTACAATGAGCAGTTCTTC
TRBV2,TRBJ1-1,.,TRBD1,CASSESGTGIMNTEAFF,TGTGCCAGCAGTGAATCCGGGACAGGGATTATGAACACTGAAGCTTTCTTT
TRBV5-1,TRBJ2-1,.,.,CASSLSSESYNEQFF,TGCGCCAGCAGCTTGTCTAGCGAGTCATACAATGAGCAGTTCTTC
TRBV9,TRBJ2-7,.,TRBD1,CASSATGGSYEQYF,TGTGCCAGCAGCGCCACAGGGGGCTCCTACGAGCAGTACTTC
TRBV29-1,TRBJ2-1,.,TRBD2,CSAVRGGGYEQFF,TGCAGCGCGGTCCGGGGGGGCGGGTATGAGCAGTTCTTC
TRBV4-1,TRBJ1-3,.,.,CASSRVYYTRNSGNTIYF,TGCGCCAGCAGCCGAGTATATTACACTCGTAACTCTGGAAACACCATATATTTT
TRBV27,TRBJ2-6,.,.,CASSLHYGAGANVLTF,TGTGCCAGCAGTCTTCATTATGGTGCAGGGGCCAACGTCCTGACTTTC
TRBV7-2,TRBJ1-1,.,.,CASSKARESTEAFF,TGTGCCAGCAGCAAAGCCAGGGAGAGCACTGAAGCTTTCTTT
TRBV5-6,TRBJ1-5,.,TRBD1,CASSFRQGSQPQHF,TGTGCCAGCAGCTTTCGACAGGGTAGTCAGCCCCAGCATTTT
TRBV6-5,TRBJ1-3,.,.,CASRKPGAAGNTIYF,TGTGCCAGCAGAAAACCAGGGGCGGCTGGAAACACCATATATTTT
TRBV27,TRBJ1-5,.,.,CASSLTANQPQHF,TGTGCCAGCAGTTTGACAGCCAATCAGCCCCAGCATTTT
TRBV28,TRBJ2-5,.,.,CASGMTQYF,TGTGCCAGCGGCATGACCCAGTACTTC
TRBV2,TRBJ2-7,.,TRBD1,CASSQGQASSYEQYF,TGTGCCAGCAGTCAGGGACAGGCTAGCTCCTACGAGCAGTACTTC
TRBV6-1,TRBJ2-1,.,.,CASSESSGYNEQFF,TGTGCCAGCAGTGAGTCATCGGGCTACAATGAGCAGTTCTTC
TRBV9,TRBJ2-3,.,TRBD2,CASSVEAGGPRETDTQYF,TGTGCCAGCAGCGTAGAAGCGGGGGGGCCGCGTGAGACAGATACGCAGTATTTT
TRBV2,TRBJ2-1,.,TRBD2,CASRTGLDHNEQFF,TGTGCCAGCAGGACGGGACTAGACCACAATGAGCAGTTCTTC
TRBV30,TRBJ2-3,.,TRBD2,CAQAGGTIANTQYF,TGTGCTCAGGCGGGAGGGACAATAGCAAATACGCAGTATTTT
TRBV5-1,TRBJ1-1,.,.,CASSSRTANTEAFF,TGCGCCAGCAGCTCTCGGACAGCGAACACTGAAGCTTTCTTT
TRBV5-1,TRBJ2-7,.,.,CASSCCGDYEQYF,TGCGCCAGCAGCTGTTGCGGGGACTACGAGCAGTACTTC
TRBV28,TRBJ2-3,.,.,CASSFSADGDTQYF,TGTGCCAGCAGTTTTTCGGCAGATGGAGATACGCAGTATTTT
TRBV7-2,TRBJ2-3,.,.,CASSLARGTDTQYF,TGTGCCAGCAGCTTAGCGCGAGGGACAGATACGCAGTATTTT
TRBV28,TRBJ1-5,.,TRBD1,CASSPGGTGIQPQHF,TGTGCCAGCAGTCCCGGGGGGACAGGGATACAGCCCCAGCATTTT
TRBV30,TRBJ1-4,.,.,CAGNGLSEKLFF,TGTGCCGGGAACGGACTGAGTGAAAAACTGTTTTTT
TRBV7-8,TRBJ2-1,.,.,CASSPSNSYNEQFF,TGTGCCAGCAGCCCAAGTAACTCCTACAATGAGCAGTTCTTC
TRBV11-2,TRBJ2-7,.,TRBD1,CASSLDLRTGYREQYF,TGTGCCAGCAGCTTAGATTTGCGGACAGGTTATCGCGAGCAGTACTTC
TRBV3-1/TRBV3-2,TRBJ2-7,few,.,CASSQIQTYEQYF,TGTGCCAGCAGCCAAATACAGACCTACGAGCAGTACTTC
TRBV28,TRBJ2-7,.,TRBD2,CAIETSSGYEQYF,TGTGCCATCGAGACTAGCTCAGGGTACGAGCAGTACTTC
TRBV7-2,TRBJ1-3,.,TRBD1,CASRDRIGTTIYF,TGTGCCAGCAGGGACAGGATAGGAACCACCATATATTTT
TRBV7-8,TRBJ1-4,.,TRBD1,CASSYGTGTNEKLFF,TGTGCCAGCAGCTACGGGACAGGGACTAATGAAAAACTGTTTTTT
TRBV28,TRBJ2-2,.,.,CASNRGTGRNTGELFF,TGTGCCAGCAACCGGGGAACAGGGAGGAACACCGGGGAGCTGTTTTTT
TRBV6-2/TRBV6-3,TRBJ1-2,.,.,CASSPGGSYYGYTF,TGTGCCAGCAGCCCCGGGGGTTCCTACTATGGCTACACCTTC
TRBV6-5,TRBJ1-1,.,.,CASSYAPMKSTEAFF,TGTGCCAGCAGTTACGCCCCCATGAAGTCCACTGAAGCTTTCTTT
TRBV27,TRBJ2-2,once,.,CASSLQVNTGELFF,TGTGCCAGCAGTTTACAGGTGAACACCGGGGAGCTGTTTTTT
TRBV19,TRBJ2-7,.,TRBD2,CASSSGTSGSHEQYF,TGTGCCAGTAGTTCCGGGACTAGCGGGAGCCACGAGCAGTACTTC
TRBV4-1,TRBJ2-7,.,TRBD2,CASSQDRGSLSLEQYF,TGCGCCAGCAGCCAAGATCGCGGGAGTTTATCGCTCGAGCAGTACTTC
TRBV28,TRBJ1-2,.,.,CASNSPDSTRIYGYTF,TGTGCCAGCAATTCCCCTGACTCAACGCGGATCTATGGCTACACCTTC
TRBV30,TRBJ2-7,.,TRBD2,CAWSRLKAGGRYEQYF,TGTGCCTGGAGTCGTTTGAAAGCGGGAGGCCGTTACGAGCAGTACTTC
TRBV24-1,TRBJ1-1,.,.,CATSDLWTEAFF,TGTGCCACCAGTGATTTGTGGACTGAAGCTTTCTTT
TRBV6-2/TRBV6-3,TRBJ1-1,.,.,CASSYSEGLGTEAFF,TGTGCCAGCAGTTACTCGGAAGGCCTGGGCACTGAAGCTTTCTTT
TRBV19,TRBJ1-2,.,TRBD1,CASSTSPGQFYGYTF,TGTGCCAGTAGTACAAGCCCGGGACAGTTCTATGGCTACACCTTC